Shown below are 21 T cell receptor beta chains from a single sample sequenced in a study of T cell responses to AZD1222 COVID-19 vaccine (TCRdb year 2021). What the time point label conveys for this sample: baseline before first vaccination. The label giving this sample's treatment or condition can be read as: meningococcal conjugate vaccine given as trial control. The method behind the library was the immunoSEQ multiplex PCR assay. TCRdb re-hosts the immuneACCESS table, in-frame sequences only. Its copies lack some clones; in the studies checked, an unresolved V gene accounts for under half of them, and the cause for the rest is not known. The sample yields about 110,000 clones; approximately 89% were counted once. The top ten hold about 3% of the sample. The sequencing here drew on peripheral blood, taken on day 0 of MenACWY control vaccination. These receptors were obtained from an adult in good health.

This clone was picked up one time. This sequence joins TRBV11-2 and TRBJ2-3; D may correspond to TRBD1 or TRBD2 (6 bases each). The CDR3 length is 15 residues. The V end was cut by 3 bases, the J end by 1 base, with 11 bases between. Looked up from germline, CDR1 is SGHAT and CDR2 is FQNNGV. The CDR3 bases are TGTGCCAGCAGCTTGTCGGGGGCGGGCACAGATACGCAGTATTTT. This translates into CASSLSGAGTDTQYF. Supplemented by reference TRBV11-2 and TRBJ2-3, the full variable domain reads EAGVAQSPRYKIIEKRQSVAFWCNPISGHATLYWYQQILGQGPKLLIQFQNNGVVDDSQLPKDRFSAERLKGVDSTLKIQPAKLEDSAVYLCASSLSGAGTDTQYFGPGTRLTVL.

The V and J genes are TRBV5-1 and TRBJ1-5, with D unclear. CDR1 and CDR2 from the germline V gene are SGHRS and YFSETQ. Trimming cost V 0 bases and J 1 base, with 8 bases left between them. The CDR3 is 15 amino acids. DNA for the CDR3: TGCGCCAGCAGCTTGGGGGCTTCAAGCAATCAGCCCCAGCATTTT. Its translation is CASSLGASSNQPQHF.

V is TRBV10-3 and J is TRBJ2-1, with D perhaps being TRBD1 or TRBD2 (6 bases each). CDR3 length: 11 residues. V was trimmed by 9 bases and J by 7 bases, leaving 10 bases between them. Germline lookup yields CDR1 ENHRY and CDR2 SYGVKD. CDR3 in DNA: TGTGCCATGGGGGCGGGGAATGAGCAGTTCTTC. Translating it yields CAMGAGNEQFF.

The rearrangement joins TRBV9 to TRBJ1-1; a possible D gene is TRBD1 (6 bases). Looked up from germline, CDR1 is SGDLS and CDR2 is YYNGEE. Trimming took 3 bases from V and 1 from J, leaving 7 bases between them. There are 13 residues in the CDR3. CDR3 sequence (DNA): TGTGCCAGCAGCGAGGGGGGGAACACTGAAGCTTTCTTT. Amino acid sequence: CASSEGGNTEAFF.

The chain carries TRBV2 and TRBJ2-7, with no clear D. The V and J ends lost 7 bases and 2 bases respectively, with 18 bases between them. The germline V gene has CDR1 SNHLY and CDR2 FYNNEI. The CDR3 sequence is 15 residues long. CDR3 region: CASTGRRLHTYEQYF. CDR3 sequence (DNA): TGTGCCAGCACCGGCAGGCGTCTCCACACCTACGAGCAGTACTTC.

The rearrangement joins TRBV7-2 to TRBJ2-5; D is unclear. Per the germline V gene, CDR1 is SGHTA and CDR2 is FQGNSA. V dropped 5 bases and J dropped 4 bases, with 20 bases sitting between them. This CDR3 contains 16 residues. The chain's CDR3 is CASSPLGGPAGETQYF. CDR3 nucleotides: TGTGCCAGCAGCCCCCTAGGTGGACCCGCCGGAGAGACCCAGTACTTC.

The chain links TRBV7-2 to TRBJ2-3, with 8 bases fitting TRBD2. The CDR3 is made up of 15 amino acids. Unmatched junction bases numbered 2, after V lost 3 bases and J lost 0 bases. Looked up from germline, CDR1 is SGHTA and CDR2 is FQGNSA. CDR3 DNA: TGTGCCAGCAGCTTCGGGGGGGAGAGCACAGATACGCAGTATTTT. It specifies CASSFGGESTDTQYF.

The V gene is TRBV7-3, the J gene TRBJ1-2, with D unresolved. The ends were cut back, 3 bases at V and 4 bases at J, with 24 bases in the middle. The germline gives CDR1 SGHTA, CDR2 FQGTGA. There are 18 residues in the CDR3. The DNA for the CDR3 is TGTGCCAGCAGCTTCCTTCGGACGATGAGCCAGGAGAGCTATGGCTACACCTTC. This encodes CASSFLRTMSQESYGYTF. Using reference TRBV7-3 and TRBJ1-2 for the parts outside the CDR3, the full variable domain is GAGVSQTPSNKVTEKGKYVELRCDPISGHTALYWYRQSLGQGPEFLIYFQGTGAADDSGLPNDRFFAVRPEGSVSTLKIQRTERGDSAVYLCASSFLRTMSQESYGYTFGSGTRLTVV.

The chain is built from TRBV4-2 and TRBJ1-2; possibly TRBD1 for D (6 bases). V was shortened by 4 bases and J by 6 bases, with 18 bases between the two germline ends. CDR3 length equals 15 residues. Germline CDR1 LGHNA, CDR2 YNFKEQ. CDR3 DNA: TGTGCCAGCAGCCGGAAACAGGGACTCAGGGATGGCTACACCTTC. It translates to CASSRKQGLRDGYTF.

This clone occurred a few times. The genes are TRBV19 and TRBJ1-5; TRBD1 matches 8 bases. J lost 6 bases, V lost 7 bases, and 8 bases had no gene match. CDR3 length: 14 residues. Germline-derived CDR1 and CDR2 are LNHDA and SQIVND (reference sequence). The CDR3 DNA reads TGTGCCAGTAACTCCGGACAGGGCACTCAGCCCCAGCATTTT. Amino acid sequence: CASNSGQGTQPQHF.

This clone has only a few counts. CDR3 nucleotides: TGTGCCAGCAGAGAACAGAACTATGGCTACACCTTC. The encoded protein is CASREQNYGYTF. The chain carries TRBV3-1 (or the pseudogene TRBV3-2) and TRBJ1-2; unclear D gene. The V gene's germline CDR1 is LGHDT and CDR2 YNNKEL (reference sequence). The CDR3 has 12 residues. V was cut by 6 bases and J by 2 bases, with 7 bases left in between.

This clone has only a few counts. The V and J genes are TRBV28 and TRBJ1-1, with TRBD1 matching over 8 bases. This CDR3 comprises 16 residues. Trimming removed 3 bases from V and 1 base from J; junction bases left unmatched: 7. CDR1 and CDR2 (germline): MDHEN, SYDVKM. CDR3 residues: CASSLLYGTGNTEAFF. CDR3 sequence (DNA): TGTGCCAGCAGTTTGCTGTACGGGACAGGGAACACTGAAGCTTTCTTT.

The chain carries TRBV3-1 (or the pseudogene TRBV3-2) and TRBJ2-6; D is undetermined. The CDR3 extends over 18 amino acids. The germline V gene encodes CDR1 LGHDT and CDR2 YNNKEL (reference sequence). V dropped 3 bases and J dropped 0 bases, with 15 bases sitting between them. The CDR3 sequence: CASSQTQAYYSGANVLTF. The DNA of the CDR3 is TGTGCCAGCAGCCAGACGCAGGCCTATTACTCTGGGGCCAACGTCCTGACTTTC.

This sequence joins TRBV24-1 and TRBJ2-5, with 11 bases lining up with TRBD1. CDR1 is KGHDR, CDR2 SFDVKD, per germline. This CDR3 contains 17 residues. J lost 5 bases, V lost 7 bases, and 14 bases had no gene match. CDR3: CATSPSVGQGVTETQYF. CDR3 bases: TGTGCCACCAGCCCGTCGGTGGGACAGGGGGTCACGGAGACCCAGTACTTC.

The gene calls are TRBV7-9 and TRBJ2-2; the D call may be TRBD1 or TRBD2 (5 bases each). Germline CDR1 and CDR2: SEHNR and FQNEAQ (reference sequence). V lost 7 bases and J 2 bases, leaving 20 bases between the germline ends. This CDR3 region has 17 residues. The CDR3 here is CASKGRTSGGNTGELFF. The CDR3 DNA sequence: TGTGCCAGCAAGGGCCGAACGTCTGGGGGAAACACCGGGGAGCTGTTTTTT.

A single count supports this clone. This sequence joins TRBV12-3 or TRBV12-4 and TRBJ2-5, with 7 bases matching TRBD1. V gave up 4 bases and J gave up 3 bases; unmatched junction bases: 2. CDR3 length: 13 amino acids. As DNA, the CDR3 is TGTGCCAGCAGTTGGGGACAGAAAGAGACCCAGTACTTC. Translated, it gives CASSWGQKETQYF.

The chain joins TRBV2 to TRBJ1-6, with D perhaps TRBD1 (6 bases). Germline CDR1 and CDR2: SNHLY and FYNNEI. CDR3 size: 11 residues. Trimming pared 11 bases from V and 10 bases from J, leaving 12 bases between. For the CDR3, the DNA is TGTGCCGGCGGCGGGGGCTCACCCCTCCACTTT. It translates to CAGGGGSPLHF.

The chain links TRBV5-1 to TRBJ2-2; unclear D gene. Germline CDR1 reads SGHRS; CDR2 reads YFSETQ. This CDR3 spans 16 amino acids. Trimming cost V 0 bases and J 0 bases, with 9 bases left between them. CDR3 in DNA: TGCGCCAGCAGCTTGGGGGTAATAACGAACACCGGGGAGCTGTTTTTT. Encoded protein: CASSLGVITNTGELFF.

The J gene is TRBJ1-5, the V gene TRBV10-3; TRBD1 might be the D (5 bases). Germline CDR1 and CDR2: ENHRY and SYGVKD. The CDR3 spans 16 residues. V lost 2 bases and J 6 bases, leaving 17 bases between the germline ends. The CDR3 nucleotides read TGTGCCATCAGTGAGAGGGGCCCCACCGGAGGTCAGCCCCAGCATTTT. This gives the protein CAISERGPTGGQPQHF.

The chain employs TRBV7-9 and TRBJ2-2; no clear D gene. V dropped 10 bases and J dropped 1 base, with 16 bases sitting between them. CDR1 is SEHNR and CDR2 is FQNEAQ in the germline V gene (reference sequence). The CDR3 loop spans 15 amino acids. CDR3: CATPLRTENTGELFF. The CDR3 region has the DNA TGTGCCACCCCACTCCGGACGGAGAACACCGGGGAGCTGTTTTTT.

The rearrangement links TRBV30 to TRBJ1-5; D perhaps matches TRBD1 (5 bases). CDR1 and CDR2 from the germline V gene are GTSNPN and SVGIG (reference sequence). Trimming removed 2 bases at V and 10 bases at J, with 18 bases between. The CDR3 runs to 14 residues. CDR3 protein: CAWSPDSHTRPQHF. CDR3 DNA sequence: TGTGCCTGGAGTCCAGACAGTCATACGCGTCCCCAGCATTTT.